Each of the 25 T cell receptor beta chains below was sequenced from the same sample in a study of glioma-infiltrating T cells after dendritic cell vaccination. This table comes from immunoSEQ multiplex PCR, and its TCRdb copy is limited to in-frame clones, with some not included. This sample yields about 49,000 clones, of which 65% to 90% are seen a single time; roughly 10% belongs to the top ten. Here the sequenced sample was blood, taken before dendritic cell vaccination. All receptors derive from a human donor with glioblastoma.

The rearrangement links TRBV4-1 to TRBJ2-2; the D gene is possibly TRBD1 (6 bases). V was clipped by 2 bases and J by 7 bases, with 17 bases between them. The CDR3 consists of 16 residues. CDR1 is MGHRA and CDR2 is YSYEKL in the germline V gene. CDR3 region: CASSQKGTGQVGELFF. The CDR3 nucleotides read TGCGCCAGCAGCCAAAAGGGAACAGGGCAAGTCGGGGAGCTGTTTTTT.

The chain is built from TRBV27 and TRBJ2-7; D perhaps matches TRBD1 (6 bases). Germline CDR1 MNHEY, CDR2 SMNVEV (reference sequence). The CDR3 spans 14 residues. V was shortened by 5 bases and J by 3 bases, with 14 bases between the two germline ends. Here the CDR3 DNA reads TGTGCCAGCAGTCCTCAGGACAGAAACTACGAGCAGTACTTC. Protein sequence: CASSPQDRNYEQYF.

The chain joins TRBV11-2 to TRBJ2-4, with TRBD1 matching 7 bases. This CDR3 region has 15 residues. After removal of 3 bases from V and 7 bases from J, the junction contained 9 bases not matched to a gene. Germline V gives CDR1 SGHAT, CDR2 FQNNGV. CDR3 DNA: TGTGCCAGCAGCTTCGAGGGGGCAGGGGAGAACATTCAGTACTTC. It encodes CASSFEGAGENIQYF.

Comments on this clone: This sample also contains other DNA sequences that code for the same CDR3. V usage is TRBV6-6 and J usage is TRBJ1-6, with TRBD1 identical over 8 bases. Germline CDR1 is MNHNY and CDR2 is SVGAGI (reference sequence). The length of the CDR3 is 15 residues. V gave up 5 bases and J gave up 13 bases; unmatched junction bases: 13. DNA for the CDR3: TGTGCCAGCAGTGTCGACAGGGGAGTCCGTTCCCCCCTCCACTTT. Amino acid sequence: CASSVDRGVRSPLHF.

The V and J genes are TRBV19 and TRBJ2-1; possible D gene TRBD2, 6 bases. Germline-derived CDR1 and CDR2 are LNHDA and SQIVND (reference sequence). V dropped 3 bases and J dropped 7 bases, with 10 bases sitting between them. CDR3 length equals 13 residues. CDR3 nucleotide sequence: TGTGCCAGTAGTATTGGAGGGTGGAATGAGCAGTTCTTC. Translating it yields CASSIGGWNEQFF. The entire variable domain, with the rest obtained from reference TRBV19 and TRBJ2-1, is as follows: DGGITQSPKYLFRKEGQNVTLSCEQNLNHDAMYWYRQDPGQGLRLIYYSQIVNDFQKGDIAEGYSVSREKKESFPLTVTSAQKNPTAFYLCASSIGGWNEQFFGPGTRLTVL.

V and J are TRBV25-1 and TRBJ1-4; D remains ambiguous. CDR3 size: 13 residues. V gave up 1 base and J gave up 6 bases, with 6 bases separating them. The germline V gene encodes CDR1 MGHDK and CDR2 SYGVNS. The CDR3 DNA is TGTGCCAGCAGTGAATTGGCAGATGAAAAACTGTTTTTT. This translates into CASSELADEKLFF.

The chain uses TRBV14 and TRBJ2-7; D possibly corresponds to TRBD2 (6 bases). Trimming cost V 4 bases and J 4 bases, with 14 bases left between them. Looked up from germline, CDR1 is SGHDN and CDR2 is FVKESK. This CDR3 region has 14 residues. CDR3 bases: TGTGCCAGCAGCCCGGCCGGGGGAACGTACGAGCAGTACTTC. Translating gives CASSPAGGTYEQYF.

On this clone itself: The germline gene is not matched at one end of the junction; a read error may be the cause. The gene calls are TRBV7-7 and TRBJ1-1; perhaps TRBD1 as D (5 bases). The CDR3 covers 13 residues. Germline V gene lookup returns CDR1 SSHAT and CDR2 FNYEAQ (reference sequence). Here the CDR3 reads CASSLVEGTEAFF. The CDR3 nucleotides are TGTGCTAGCAGCTTAGTGGAGGGGACTGAAGCTTTCTTT.

The CDR3 nucleotides are TGTGCCAGCAGCACCCTTACAGGGAACTATGGCTACACCTTC. Translating gives CASSTLTGNYGYTF. The chain joins TRBV13 to TRBJ1-2; D might be TRBD1 (6 bases). The V and J ends lost 5 bases and 2 bases respectively, with 12 bases between them. Germline V gene sequence: CDR1 PRHDT, CDR2 FYEKMQ (reference sequence). The CDR3 runs 14 residues.

The chain uses TRBV5-6 and TRBJ2-3; D gene ambiguous. In germline, CDR1 is SGHDT, CDR2 YYEEEE. The CDR3 has 15 residues. V was clipped by 0 bases and J by 2 bases, with 10 bases between them. CDR3 sequence reads: CASSLAYSFTDTQYF. The DNA of the CDR3 is TGTGCCAGCAGCTTGGCTTACAGCTTCACAGATACGCAGTATTTT.

This clone was seen more than once but under ten times. The V and J genes are TRBV9 and TRBJ2-3; 9 bases align to TRBD2. Trimming removed 4 bases from V and 4 bases from J; junction bases left unmatched: 13. This CDR3 has 17 residues. Germline assignment: CDR1 SGDLS and CDR2 YYNGEE. CDR3 in DNA: TGTGCCAGCAGCCCCAGACTAGCGGCCCAAGGAGCAGATACGCAGTATTTT. Encoded protein: CASSPRLAAQGADTQYF. The whole variable domain, remainder taken from reference TRBV9 and TRBJ2-3, is DSGVTQTPKHLITATGQRVTLRCSPRSGDLSVYWYQQSLDQGLQFLIQYYNGEERAKGNILERFSAQQFPDLHSELNLSSLELGDSALYFCASSPRLAAQGADTQYFGPGTRLTVL.

This clone has just one count. The chain uses TRBV4-3 and TRBJ1-1; no clear D gene. The length of the CDR3 is 14 residues. Deletions cut 3 bases from V and 1 base from J, with 9 bases between. The germline V gene encodes CDR1 LGHNA and CDR2 YSLEER. CDR3 residues: CASSQGSGNTEAFF. The DNA of the CDR3 is TGCGCCAGCAGCCAGGGCTCAGGGAACACTGAAGCTTTCTTT.

The rearrangement links TRBV5-6 to TRBJ1-4; D not certain. Trimming cost V 2 bases and J 3 bases, with 8 bases left between them. CDR1 is SGHDT and CDR2 is YYEEEE in the germline V gene. The length of the CDR3 is 14 residues. The CDR3 DNA reads TGTGCCAGCAGCTTCGGGGTGGCTAATGAAAAACTGTTTTTT. Encoded protein: CASSFGVANEKLFF.

This clone is judged medium-sized. The chain couples TRBV6-1 to TRBJ2-7; D perhaps matches TRBD2 (6 bases). This CDR3 has 16 amino acids. The germline V gene has CDR1 MNHNS and CDR2 SASEGT. The germline V and J ends were trimmed by 4 bases and 0 bases, with 16 bases remaining between them. The CDR3 loop reads CASSVGLAAYSYEQYF. In DNA, the CDR3 is TGTGCCAGCAGTGTGGGATTAGCGGCGTACTCCTACGAGCAGTACTTC.

The chain joins TRBV5-4 to TRBJ1-5; 7 nucleotides match TRBD1. This CDR3 comprises 15 residues. Germline CDR1 SGHNT, CDR2 YYREEE (reference sequence). Trimming removed 3 bases from V and 6 bases from J; junction bases left unmatched: 9. The CDR3 reads CASSSDRAVGQPQHF. CDR3 in DNA: TGTGCCAGCAGCTCCGACAGGGCGGTCGGTCAGCCCCAGCATTTT.

The V gene is TRBV29-1, the J gene TRBJ1-1, with unresolved D. Deletions cut 8 bases from V and 1 base from J, with 11 bases between. Looked up from germline, CDR1 is SQVTM and CDR2 is ANQGSEA. The CDR3 totals 12 residues. The CDR3 DNA is TGCAGCTCAAGAGGAACGAACACTGAAGCTTTCTTT. Its translation: CSSRGTNTEAFF.

V and J are TRBV6-6 and TRBJ1-4; a weak D match, TRBD1 (6 bases). Germline lookup yields CDR1 MNHNY and CDR2 SVGAGI (reference sequence). The CDR3 covers 15 residues. With 4 bases removed from V and 5 bases from J, the gap between germline ends came to 14 bases. The CDR3 spells CASSSGQTENEKLFF. The CDR3 DNA sequence: TGTGCCAGCAGTTCCGGACAGACCGAAAATGAAAAACTGTTTTTT.

V usage is TRBV19 and J usage is TRBJ1-5; 9 nucleotides agree with TRBD1. V was clipped by 5 bases and J by 3 bases; unmatched bases: 5. The V gene's germline CDR1 is LNHDA and CDR2 SQIVND (reference sequence). The CDR3 loop spans 15 amino acids. DNA of the CDR3: TGTGCCAGTAGTCCCCGGGACAGGGCCAATCAGCCCCAGCATTTT. Protein sequence: CASSPRDRANQPQHF.

The chain carries TRBV19 and TRBJ1-2; maybe TRBD1 (5 bases). The germline gives CDR1 LNHDA, CDR2 SQIVND (reference sequence). Trimming shortened V by 4 bases and J by 4 bases, and 19 bases separated the two germline ends. The CDR3 totals 16 residues. CDR3 sequence reads: CASSNIDRGEIYGYTF. In DNA form, the CDR3 reads TGTGCCAGTAGTAACATCGACCGGGGGGAGATCTATGGCTACACCTTC. Variable domain in full (rest from reference TRBV19 and TRBJ1-2): DGGITQSPKYLFRKEGQNVTLSCEQNLNHDAMYWYRQDPGQGLRLIYYSQIVNDFQKGDIAEGYSVSREKKESFPLTVTSAQKNPTAFYLCASSNIDRGEIYGYTFGSGTRLTVV.

V gene TRBV5-1 combines with J gene TRBJ2-7, with 11 bases aligning to TRBD2. Germline values: CDR1 SGHRS, CDR2 YFSETQ. The CDR3 covers 16 residues. Germline trimming cut 4 bases from V and 5 bases from J; bases unmatched to any gene: 11. The CDR3: CASSVDSGRAVDEQYF. The CDR3 DNA reads TGCGCCAGCAGCGTGGATAGCGGGAGGGCCGTGGACGAGCAGTACTTC.

The chain couples TRBV2 to TRBJ2-7, with a possible D match to TRBD1 (5 bases). Deletions cut 6 bases from V and 4 bases from J, with 7 bases between. The CDR3 consists of 11 residues. In germline, CDR1 is SNHLY, CDR2 FYNNEI. The DNA of the CDR3 is TGTGCCAGCAGCCAGGGTTACGAGCAGTACTTC. Its translation is CASSQGYEQYF.

The chain links TRBV27 to TRBJ1-6; 7 nucleotides align to TRBD1. The CDR3 length is 15 residues. Per germline, CDR1 MNHEY and CDR2 SMNVEV (reference sequence). After removal of 5 bases from V and 5 bases from J, the junction contained 6 bases not matched to a gene. CDR3 sequence reads: CASSQQGTHNSPLHF. CDR3 in DNA: TGTGCCAGCAGTCAACAGGGGACACATAATTCACCCCTCCACTTT.

The chain combines TRBV5-4 with TRBJ2-1; 14 nucleotides align to TRBD2. Trimming cost V 4 bases and J 6 bases; bases outside gene matches: 12. Germline CDR1 and CDR2: SGHNT and YYREEE (reference sequence). This CDR3 comprises 18 residues. The CDR3, as DNA: TGTGCCAGCAGCCCGGGGACTAGCGGGAGTCGGTTACTCAATGAGCAGTTCTTC. Protein sequence: CASSPGTSGSRLLNEQFF. The full variable domain, with the rest looked up from reference TRBV5-4 and TRBJ2-1, is ETGVTQSPTHLIKTRGQQVTLRCSSQSGHNTVSWYQQALGQGPQFIFQYYREEENGRGNFPPRFSGLQFPNYSSELNVNALELDDSALYLCASSPGTSGSRLLNEQFFGPGTRLTVL.

V and J are TRBV18 and TRBJ2-1, with TRBD2 matching 7 bases. The CDR3 runs to 14 residues. The germline V gene encodes CDR1 KGHSH and CDR2 LQKENI. Trimming cost V 3 bases and J 7 bases; bases outside gene matches: 6. The CDR3 DNA reads as TGTGCCAGCTCACCGGGAGCGGGAATGAATGAGCAGTTCTTC. The encoded protein is CASSPGAGMNEQFF. The variable domain in full, with the rest retrieved from reference TRBV18 and TRBJ2-1, is NAGVMQNPRHLVRRRGQEARLRCSPMKGHSHVYWYRQLPEEGLKFMVYLQKENIIDESGMPKERFSAEFPKEGPSILRIQQVVRGDSAAYFCASSPGAGMNEQFFGPGTRLTVL.

This clone showed up just a few times. The chain combines TRBV7-9 with TRBJ1-4; a weak D match, TRBD1 (6 bases). This CDR3 is built from 16 residues. CDR1 is SEHNR, CDR2 FQNEAQ, per germline (reference sequence). Trimming removed 5 bases from V and 4 bases from J, with 17 bases in between. The CDR3 protein is CASSPRDIIGNEKLFF. CDR3 DNA: TGTGCCAGCAGCCCTCGGGACATCATTGGTAATGAAAAACTGTTTTTT.